This note documents a single T cell receptor beta chain sequence. Its antigen is currently not known. Within one base of it there is no much larger clone, and no base qualities were kept. Here V drops 5 bases and J drops 10 bases, and the junction holds 6 bases not matched to any gene. The CDR3 holds 15 amino acids from the cysteine to the phenylalanine. The read is trimmed to its CDR3 DNA, 45 bases read in frame from base 1. From the germline V gene (reference sequence), CDR1 is MNHEY and CDR2 is SMNVEV. Whole blood was collected in K2EDTA tubes by collaborating institutions according to the institutions' own protocols. For TCRbeta analysis, collaborator samples were shipped as frozen whole blood, as isolated PBMCs, or as DNA extracted from either sample type. The data were obtained in a study of blood T cell repertoires in COVID-19 (dated by TCRdb to 2019 to 2021). Background on the whole study: Samples covering the acute and convalescent phases of COVID-19 were provided by collaborators in the United States, Italy and Spain. Nearly every sample came with metadata listing a de-identified subject ID, COVID-19 status, age in years and sex. The prospective study material was composed of cDNA or gDNA derived from T cells, B-cell-depleted T cells, or PBMCs. The repertoires were made available in a free public database intended to serve as a resource for research on the immune response to SARS-CoV-2. Samples were obtained from the ongoing ImmuneRACE study (first 160 participants) and from over 1,000 subjects provided by 6 global collaborators. Where HLA class I and class II types were available, the types were taken from metadata supplied by the sample provider, not from assay-based typing. The dataset comprised deeply sampled blood TCRbeta repertoires from subjects exposed to, actively infected with, or recovered from COVID-19. General findings and caveats noted by the study authors: The quantity of clinical and demographic metadata differed by source and by participant and was supplied without curation.

TCRbeta CDR3 regions were amplified from genomic DNA using the immunoSEQ Assay, a bias-controlled multiplex PCR. Per the source publication's procedure: Within the assay, amplification of reference gene primers was used to estimate how many nucleated cells each sample contained. To quantify the absolute abundance of each unique TCRbeta CDR3 rearrangement, sequence reads were collapsed and filtered. For each sample, productive Simpson clonality was calculated as the square root of Simpson's diversity index over productive rearrangements. This immuneACCESS table, as held by TCRdb, lists in-frame sequences with V and J called but not all clones. Of the missing ones, under half trace to an unresolved V gene in checked studies; the others have no known cause. That table is the source of V, J and clone size, and D and trimming were worked out from the DNA. The table for this sample lists approximately 69,000 clones; nearly 90% of them were counted only once. About 5% of the sample is in the top ten clones.

The sample comprised peripheral blood. Recombination joined TRBV27 with TRBJ1-6; 12 bases in the junction line up with TRBD1. The TCR originated in a man aged 45-65 years with acute or convalescent COVID-19. The nucleotide sequence reads as follows: TGTGCCAGCAGTCCGGGACAGGGGGCAGGGTCACCCCTCCACTTT. Its amino acids are CASSPGQGAGSPLHF.